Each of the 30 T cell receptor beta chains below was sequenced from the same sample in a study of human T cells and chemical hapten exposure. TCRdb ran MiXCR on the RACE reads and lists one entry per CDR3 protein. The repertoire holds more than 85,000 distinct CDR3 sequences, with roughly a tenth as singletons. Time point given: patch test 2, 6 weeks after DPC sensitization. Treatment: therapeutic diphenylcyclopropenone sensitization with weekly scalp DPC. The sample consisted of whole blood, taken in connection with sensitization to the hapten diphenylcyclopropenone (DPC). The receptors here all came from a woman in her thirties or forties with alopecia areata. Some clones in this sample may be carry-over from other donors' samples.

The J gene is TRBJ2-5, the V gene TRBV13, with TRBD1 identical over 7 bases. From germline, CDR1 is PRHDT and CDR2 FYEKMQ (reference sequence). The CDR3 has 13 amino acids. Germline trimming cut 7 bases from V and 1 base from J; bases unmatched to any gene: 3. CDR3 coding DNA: TGTGCCAGCACCCCAGGGGGCCAAGAGACCCAGTACTTC. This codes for CASTPGGQETQYF.

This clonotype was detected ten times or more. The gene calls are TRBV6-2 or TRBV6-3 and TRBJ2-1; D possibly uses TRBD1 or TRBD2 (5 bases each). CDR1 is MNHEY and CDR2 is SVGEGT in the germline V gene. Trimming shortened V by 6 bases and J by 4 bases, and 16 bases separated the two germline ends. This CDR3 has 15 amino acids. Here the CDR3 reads CASSPNRGLYNEQFF. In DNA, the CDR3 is TGTGCCAGCAGCCCTAATCGGGGCTTATACAATGAGCAGTTCTTC.

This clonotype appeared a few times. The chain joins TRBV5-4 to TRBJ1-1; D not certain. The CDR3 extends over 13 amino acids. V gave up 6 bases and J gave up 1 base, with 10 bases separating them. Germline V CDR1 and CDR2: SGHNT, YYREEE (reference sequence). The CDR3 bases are TGTGCCAGCAAGACGGACGAGAACACTGAAGCTTTCTTT. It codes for CASKTDENTEAFF.

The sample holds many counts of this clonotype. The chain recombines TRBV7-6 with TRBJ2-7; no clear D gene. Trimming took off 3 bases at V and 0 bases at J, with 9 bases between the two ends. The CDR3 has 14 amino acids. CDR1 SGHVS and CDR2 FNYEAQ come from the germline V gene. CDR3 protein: CASSFNPASYEQYF. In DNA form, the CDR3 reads TGTGCCAGCAGCTTTAATCCAGCCTCCTACGAGCAGTACTTC.

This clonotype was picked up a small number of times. The CDR3 sequence: CASSLLGWGYNEQFF. CDR3 in DNA: TGCGCCAGCAGCTTACTCGGCTGGGGCTACAATGAGCAGTTCTTC. The chain employs TRBV5-1 and TRBJ2-1; D is unresolved. CDR3 size: 15 residues. Germline values: CDR1 SGHRS, CDR2 YFSETQ. V gave up 2 bases and J gave up 3 bases, with 12 bases separating them.

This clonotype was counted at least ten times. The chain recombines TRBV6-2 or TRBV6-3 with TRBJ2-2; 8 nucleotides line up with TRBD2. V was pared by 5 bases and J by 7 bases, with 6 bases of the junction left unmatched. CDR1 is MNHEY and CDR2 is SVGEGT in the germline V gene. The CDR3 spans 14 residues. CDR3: CASSRAGASGELFF. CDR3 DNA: TGTGCCAGCAGTCGAGCGGGGGCGAGCGGGGAGCTGTTTTTT.

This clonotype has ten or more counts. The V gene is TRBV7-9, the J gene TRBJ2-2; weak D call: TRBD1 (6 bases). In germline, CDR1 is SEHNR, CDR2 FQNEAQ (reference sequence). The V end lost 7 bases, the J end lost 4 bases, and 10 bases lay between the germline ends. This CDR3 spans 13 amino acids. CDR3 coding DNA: TGTGCCAGCAATAACAGGGCCACCGGGGAGCTGTTTTTT. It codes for CASNNRATGELFF.

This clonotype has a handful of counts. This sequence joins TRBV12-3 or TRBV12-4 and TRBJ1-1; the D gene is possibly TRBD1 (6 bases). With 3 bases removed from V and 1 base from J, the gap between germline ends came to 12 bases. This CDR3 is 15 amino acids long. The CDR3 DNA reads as TGTGCCAGCAGTTTTGGGGGGGCCCCGAACACTGAAGCTTTCTTT. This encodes CASSFGGAPNTEAFF.

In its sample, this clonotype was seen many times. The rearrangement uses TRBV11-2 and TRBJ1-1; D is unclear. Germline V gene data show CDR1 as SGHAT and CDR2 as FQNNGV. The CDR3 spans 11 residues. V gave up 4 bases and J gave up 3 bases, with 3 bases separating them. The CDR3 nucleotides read TGTGCCAGCAGCTATCACACTGAAGCTTTCTTT. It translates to CASSYHTEAFF.

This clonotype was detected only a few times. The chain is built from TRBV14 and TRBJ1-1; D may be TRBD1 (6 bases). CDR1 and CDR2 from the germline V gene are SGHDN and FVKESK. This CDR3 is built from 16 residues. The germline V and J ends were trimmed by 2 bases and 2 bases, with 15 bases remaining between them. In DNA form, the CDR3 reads TGTGCCAGCAGCCAACGGGGGGCACAGGAAAACACTGAAGCTTTCTTT. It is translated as CASSQRGAQENTEAFF.

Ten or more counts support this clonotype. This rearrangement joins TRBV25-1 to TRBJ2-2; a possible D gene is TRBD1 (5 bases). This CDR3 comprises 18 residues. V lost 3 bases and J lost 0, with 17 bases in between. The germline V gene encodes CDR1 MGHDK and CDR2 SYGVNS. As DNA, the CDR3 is TGTGCCAGCAGTGATAGTGCCTTGTGGGGCGCGAACACCGGGGAGCTGTTTTTT. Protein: CASSDSALWGANTGELFF. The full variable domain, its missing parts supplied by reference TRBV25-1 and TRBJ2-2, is EADIYQTPRYLVIGTGKKITLECSQTMGHDKMYWYQQDPGMELHLIHYSYGVNSTEKGDLSSESTVSRIRTEHFPLTLESARPSHTSQYLCASSDSALWGANTGELFFGEGSRLTVL.

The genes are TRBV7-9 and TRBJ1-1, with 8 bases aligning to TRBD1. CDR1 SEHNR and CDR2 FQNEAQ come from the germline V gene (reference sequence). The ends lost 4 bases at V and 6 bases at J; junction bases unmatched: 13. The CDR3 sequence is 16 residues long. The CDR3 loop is CASSYTSTGAIPEAFF. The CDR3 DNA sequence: TGTGCCAGCAGCTACACCTCGACAGGGGCGATCCCTGAAGCTTTCTTT. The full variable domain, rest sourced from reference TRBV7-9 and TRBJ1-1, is DTGVSQNPRHKITKRGQNVTFRCDPISEHNRLYWYRQTLGQGPEFLTYFQNEAQLEKSRLLSDRFSAERPKGSFSTLEIQRTEQGDSAMYLCASSYTSTGAIPEAFFGQGTRLTVV.

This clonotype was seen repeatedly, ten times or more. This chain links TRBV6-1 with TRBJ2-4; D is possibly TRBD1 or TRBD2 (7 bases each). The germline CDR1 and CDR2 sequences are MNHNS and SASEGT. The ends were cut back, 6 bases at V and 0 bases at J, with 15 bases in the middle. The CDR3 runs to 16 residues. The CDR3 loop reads CASRLSGGVAKNIQYF. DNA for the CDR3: TGTGCCAGCAGGTTGTCAGGGGGGGTAGCCAAAAACATTCAGTACTTC.

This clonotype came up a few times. In DNA form, the CDR3 reads TGTGCCAGCAGCTTAGTAGCGGGGGGTCAGTACGAGCAGTACTTC. As protein: CASSLVAGGQYEQYF. The chain recombines TRBV7-2 with TRBJ2-7, with 10 bases that match TRBD2. Germline CDR1 reads SGHTA; CDR2 reads FQGNSA. The CDR3 loop spans 15 amino acids. V dropped 1 base and J dropped 4; count of bases not matched to a gene: 4. The variable domain in full, completed from reference TRBV7-2 and TRBJ2-7, reads GAGVSQSPSNKVTEKGKDVELRCDPISGHTALYWYRQSLGQGLEFLIYFQGNSAPDKSGLPSDRFSAERTGGSVSTLTIQRTQQEDSAVYLCASSLVAGGQYEQYFGPGTRLTVT.

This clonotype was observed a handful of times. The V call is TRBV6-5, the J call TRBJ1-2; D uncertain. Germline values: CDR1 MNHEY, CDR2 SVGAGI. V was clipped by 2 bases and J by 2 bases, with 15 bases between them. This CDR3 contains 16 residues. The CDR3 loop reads CASSYVQEMKNYGYTF. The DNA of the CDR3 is TGTGCCAGCAGTTACGTGCAGGAGATGAAGAACTATGGCTACACCTTC.

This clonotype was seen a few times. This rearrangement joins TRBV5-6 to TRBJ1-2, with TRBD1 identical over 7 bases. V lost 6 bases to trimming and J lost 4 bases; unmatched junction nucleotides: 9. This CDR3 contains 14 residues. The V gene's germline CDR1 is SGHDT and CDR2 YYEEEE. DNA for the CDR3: TGTGCCAGCACCTACGGGACAGTGACCTATGGCTACACCTTC. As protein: CASTYGTVTYGYTF. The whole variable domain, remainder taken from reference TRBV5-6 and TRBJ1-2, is DAGVTQSPTHLIKTRGQQVTLRCSPKSGHDTVSWYQQALGQGPQFIFQYYEEEERQRGNFPDRFSGHQFPNYSSELNVNALLLGDSALYLCASTYGTVTYGYTFGSGTRLTVV.

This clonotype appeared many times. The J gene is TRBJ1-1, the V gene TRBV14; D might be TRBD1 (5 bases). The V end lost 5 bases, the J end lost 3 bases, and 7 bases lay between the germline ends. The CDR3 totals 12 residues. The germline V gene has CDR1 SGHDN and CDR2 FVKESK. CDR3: CASSDRYTEAFF. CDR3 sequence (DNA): TGTGCCAGCAGCGACAGATACACTGAAGCTTTCTTT.

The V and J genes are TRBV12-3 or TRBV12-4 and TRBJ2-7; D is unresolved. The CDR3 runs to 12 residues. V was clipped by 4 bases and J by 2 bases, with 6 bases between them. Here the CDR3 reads CASSYNAYEQYF. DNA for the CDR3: TGTGCCAGCAGTTACAACGCCTACGAGCAGTACTTC.

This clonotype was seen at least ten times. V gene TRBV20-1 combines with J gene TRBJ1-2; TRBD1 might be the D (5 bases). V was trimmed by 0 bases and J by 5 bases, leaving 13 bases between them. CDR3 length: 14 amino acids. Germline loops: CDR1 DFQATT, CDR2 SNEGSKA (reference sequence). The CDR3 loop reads CSARDPGVGYGYTF. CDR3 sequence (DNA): TGCAGTGCTAGAGATCCGGGGGTGGGTTATGGCTACACCTTC.

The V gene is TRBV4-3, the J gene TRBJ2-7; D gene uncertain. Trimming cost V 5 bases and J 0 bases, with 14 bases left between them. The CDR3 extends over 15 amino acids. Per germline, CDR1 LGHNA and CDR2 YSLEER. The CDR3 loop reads CASSYSLTASYEQYF. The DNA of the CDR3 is TGCGCCAGCAGCTACTCCCTAACAGCCTCCTACGAGCAGTACTTC.

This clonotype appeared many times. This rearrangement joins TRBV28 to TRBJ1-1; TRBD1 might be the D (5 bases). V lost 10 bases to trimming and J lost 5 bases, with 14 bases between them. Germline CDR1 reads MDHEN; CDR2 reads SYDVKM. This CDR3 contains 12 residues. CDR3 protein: CATRAGGTEAFF. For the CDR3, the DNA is TGTGCCACCAGGGCGGGGGGAACTGAAGCTTTCTTT.

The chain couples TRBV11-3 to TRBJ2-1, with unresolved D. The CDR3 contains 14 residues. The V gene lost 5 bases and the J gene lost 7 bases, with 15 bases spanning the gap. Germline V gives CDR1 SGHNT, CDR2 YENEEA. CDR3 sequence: CASSPGRGANEQFF. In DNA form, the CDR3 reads TGTGCCAGCAGCCCAGGCAGAGGTGCAAATGAGCAGTTCTTC.

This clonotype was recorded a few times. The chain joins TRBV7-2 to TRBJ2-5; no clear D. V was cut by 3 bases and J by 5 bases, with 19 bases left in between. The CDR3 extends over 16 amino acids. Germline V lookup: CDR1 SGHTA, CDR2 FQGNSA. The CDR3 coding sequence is TGTGCCAGCAGCTTCTGGACCATGGTTCAACAGGAGACCCAGTACTTC. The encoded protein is CASSFWTMVQQETQYF.

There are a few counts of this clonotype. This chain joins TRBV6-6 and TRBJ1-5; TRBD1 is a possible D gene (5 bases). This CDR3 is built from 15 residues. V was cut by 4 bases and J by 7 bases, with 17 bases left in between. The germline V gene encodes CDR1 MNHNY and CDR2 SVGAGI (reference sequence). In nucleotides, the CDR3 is TGTGCCAGCAGTTTCGGCAGGGCATTCAACCAGCCCCAGCATTTT. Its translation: CASSFGRAFNQPQHF.

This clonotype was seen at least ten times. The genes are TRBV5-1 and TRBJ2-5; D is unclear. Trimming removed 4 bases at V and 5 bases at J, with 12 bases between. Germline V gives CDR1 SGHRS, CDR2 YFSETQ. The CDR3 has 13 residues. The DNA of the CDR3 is TGCGCCAGCAGCCCCGGAAATCCCGAGACCCAGTACTTC. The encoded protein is CASSPGNPETQYF.

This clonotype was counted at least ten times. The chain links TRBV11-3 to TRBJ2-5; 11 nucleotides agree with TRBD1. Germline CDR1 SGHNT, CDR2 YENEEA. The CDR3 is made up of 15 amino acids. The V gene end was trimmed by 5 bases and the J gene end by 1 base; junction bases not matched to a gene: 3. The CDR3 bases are TGTGCCAGCAGCCCCGGGACAGGGGGCCAAGAGACCCAGTACTTC. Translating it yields CASSPGTGGQETQYF.

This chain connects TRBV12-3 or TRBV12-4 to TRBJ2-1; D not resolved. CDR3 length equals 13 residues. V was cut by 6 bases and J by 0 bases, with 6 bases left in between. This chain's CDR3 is CASRPSSYNEQFF. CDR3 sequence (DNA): TGTGCCAGCAGACCGAGCTCCTACAATGAGCAGTTCTTC.

CDR3: CASSLKRDSPLHF. In nucleotides, the CDR3 is TGTGCCAGCAGCTTGAAAAGGGATTCACCCCTCCACTTT. The chain carries TRBV7-6 and TRBJ1-6; unclear D gene. Per the germline V gene, CDR1 is SGHVS and CDR2 is FNYEAQ. The CDR3 has 13 amino acids. Trimming removed 3 bases from V and 8 bases from J, with 8 bases in between.

CDR3 bases: TGTGCCAGTAGTATCCCGGGACAGTACCAAGAGACCCAGTACTTC. Translated: CASSIPGQYQETQYF. J is TRBJ2-5 and V is TRBV19; 7 positions match TRBD1. The germline V gene has CDR1 LNHDA and CDR2 SQIVND (reference sequence). V shed 3 bases and J 0 bases; nucleotides not matched to a gene: 4. CDR3 size: 15 residues.

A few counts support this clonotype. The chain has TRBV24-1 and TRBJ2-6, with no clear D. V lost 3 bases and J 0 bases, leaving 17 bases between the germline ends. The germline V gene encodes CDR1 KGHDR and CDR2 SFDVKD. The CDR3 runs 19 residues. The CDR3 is CATSDTSTTLSSGANVLTF. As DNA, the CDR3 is TGTGCCACCAGTGATACTTCCACTACACTTAGCTCTGGGGCCAACGTCCTGACTTTC.